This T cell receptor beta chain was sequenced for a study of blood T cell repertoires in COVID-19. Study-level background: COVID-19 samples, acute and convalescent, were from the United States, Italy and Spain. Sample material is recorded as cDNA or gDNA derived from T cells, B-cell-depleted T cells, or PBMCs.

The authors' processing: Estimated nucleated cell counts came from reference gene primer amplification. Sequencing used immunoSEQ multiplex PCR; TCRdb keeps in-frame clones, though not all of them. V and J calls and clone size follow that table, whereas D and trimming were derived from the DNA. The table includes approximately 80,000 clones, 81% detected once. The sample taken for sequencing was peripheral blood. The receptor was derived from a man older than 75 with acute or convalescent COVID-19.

The CDR3 protein is CASSLGTGARREGYTF. In DNA, the CDR3 is TGTGCCAGCAGCTTAGGGACAGGGGCTCGCAGAGAGGGCTACACCTTC. The chain has TRBV7-6 and TRBJ1-2, with 9 bases matching TRBD1. CDR3 length: 16 amino acids. V gave up 1 base and J gave up 8 bases; unmatched junction bases: 11. Germline V CDR1 and CDR2: SGHVS, FNYEAQ.